This entry concerns a single T cell receptor beta chain. The sample comes from a study of blood T cell repertoires in COVID-19. The overall study: T cells, B-cell-depleted T cells, or PBMCs provided the cDNA or gDNA that served as material.

The CDR3 totals 13 residues. The germline CDR1 and CDR2 sequences are LNHNV and YYDKDF (reference sequence). V was pared by 6 bases and J by 7 bases, with 10 bases between. Clones were read by immunoSEQ multiplex PCR, and TCRdb kept only the in-frame ones, dropping some. This repertoire shows 360,000 or so clones, about 90% found once; its top ten account for 3%. The study recruited people aged 18 to 89 years across approximately 24 US areas. Clinical history reported by participants formed the basis on which cohorts were assigned. The sequence was collected from a woman aged 25 to 45 who had recovered from COVID-19. The chain recombines TRBV15 with TRBJ1-6; no definite D call. Material for sequencing was PBMCs or T cells enriched from blood (not recorded which). As DNA, the CDR3 is TGTGCCACCAGACGACTGCAAAATTCACCCCTCCACTTT. It encodes CATRRLQNSPLHF. Drawing the rest from reference TRBV15 and TRBJ1-6, the complete variable domain is DAMVIQNPRYQVTQFGKPVTLSCSQTLNHNVMYWYQQKSSQAPKLLFHYYDKDFNNEADTPDNFQSRRPNTSFCFLDIRSPGLGDTAMYLCATRRLQNSPLHFGNGTRLTVT.